Listed below are T cell receptor beta chains from one sample, sequenced in a study of beta chain features in type 1 diabetes. Only in-frame clones appear in the TCRdb table, and some are missing; sequencing was by immunoSEQ multiplex PCR. The sample includes about 130,000 clones, about 10% seen only once; the top ten take approximately 0.68%. Material: central memory CD4+ T cells from blood. These receptors all come from a man between 18 and 29 years old in good health. CDR3s leave out the opening cysteine and the closing phenylalanine or tryptophan. Where a row states a size, it is once, few, many or the class of an expanded clone; other rows omit it.

>-|TRBV6-6
ASSPGLNQPQH
>-|TRBV4-1
ASSQQTMTVNTEAF
>many|TRBV5-1
ASKFASDPNEQF
>-|TRBV19
ASSTGRRVVAQH
>-|TRBV6-5
ASSYSKQGGSPLH
>few|TRBV5-1
ASSLRANEQY
>few|TRBV7-8
ASSSRVESYEQY
>few|TRBV6-1
ASSERGLAGGPGETQY
>-|TRBV7-9
ASSSGTTYNEQF
>-|TRBV6-4
ASSRLARETQY
>many|TRBV11-2
ASLGTDYNEQF
>-|TRBV2
ASSSTLTGLTGELF
>-|TRBV4-3
ASSQASRGRGELF
>-|TRBV11-3
ASSGTSYNEQF
>-|TRBV7-6
ASSLSGGRETQY
>few|TRBV28
ASSLFVGGYEQF
>-|TRBV4-3
ASSQRGGINNEQF
>-|TRBV7-2
ASSSPSGGAVETQY
>few|TRBV18
ASSASGQSRLGGEKLF
>-|TRBV21-1
ASSGDKASYEQY
>few|TRBV4-2
ASSLKSRGEKLF
>many|TRBV28
ASSSPGMPYEQY
>many|TRBV19
ASSRTTGQETQY
>-|TRBV19
ASSVQGGSSNQPQH
>-|TRBV19
ASSEAGNTEAF
>-|TRBV7-2
ASSPDRAKLAQY
>few|TRBV7-2
ASSRSRGDTEAF
>few|TRBV4-1
ASSQDFAGWQPQH
>many|TRBV5-6
ASSYLQGKNTEAF
>few|TRBV14
ASSQDLGVVADTQY
>few|TRBV7-6
ASSLQVDQPQH
>-|TRBV5-1
ASSLGDREGSPLH
>-|TRBV27
ASAPGAQETQY
>-|TRBV7-2
ASSLVGGGADTQY
>few|TRBV7-8
ASSLARQYTDTQY
>many|TRBV4-3
ASSHGLAGTNEQF
>few|TRBV7-9
ASSLGGTSGGGETQY
>few|TRBV4-3
ASSQGPGVDTGELF
>-|TRBV7-8
ASSSGLPLNTEAF
>-|TRBV5-1
ASSVEVQETQY
>-|TRBV11-2
ASSLRTGNTNTGELF
>-|TRBV6-5
ASSYSRDFPSGELF
>few|TRBV5-8
ASSSRLGVDTQY
>-|TRBV9
ASSVTQGQETQY
>few|TRBV19
ASSIRGAVNTEAF
>few|TRBV27
ASSSPGQVYGYT
>-|TRBV7-2
ASSLGTGYEQY
>-|TRBV27
ASSSLGQGGPGELF
>many|TRBV29-1
SVRRGDYEQY
>-|TRBV28
ASHRQGMYEQY
>few|TRBV6-1
ASSGFRDTRRDTQY
>few|TRBV6-5
ASSGTSGATDTQY
>-|TRBV11-2
ASSTRTGPQETQY
>few|TRBV30
AWSVSASRGQPQH
>few|TRBV6-1
ASSEHRDGGELF
>few|TRBV5-1
ASSRDRGVQDEQY